One T cell receptor beta chain is described in this entry. The CDR3 totals 16 residues. Germline values: CDR1 MDHEN, CDR2 SYDVKM. With V trimmed by 5 bases and J by 2 bases, 9 bases remained unmatched. TCRdb processed the RT-PCR reads anew with MiXCR; each CDR3 protein has one entry. The table has about 830,000 distinct CDR3 sequences, less than 20% seen once. The sample is drawn from a study of response to subunit inactivated influenza vaccine. Source: PBMCs from blood, taken roughly 5 days after vaccination. This TCR was recovered from a man aged 45-60 years who received an inactivated influenza vaccine. The chain uses TRBV28 and TRBJ2-1, with 7 bases identical to TRBD2. CDR3 bases: TGTGCCAGCAGTCGCTACCTAAGCGGGGCCTACAATGAGCAGTTCTTC. Translation: CASSRYLSGAYNEQFF.